This T cell receptor beta chain stems from a study of blood T cell repertoires in COVID-19. Study-level background: Acute-phase and convalescent COVID-19 samples originated in the United States, Italy and Spain. The cDNA or gDNA used as material had been derived from T cells, B-cell-depleted T cells, or PBMCs.

Assay used: immunoSEQ multiplex PCR; TCRdb lists only in-frame clones, some missing. Altogether roughly 24,000 clones are present, over 70% being singletons, with the ten largest covering around 16%. Germline CDR1 and CDR2: SGHRS and YFSETQ. The CDR3 extends over 14 amino acids. V lost 4 bases and J 5 bases, leaving 12 bases between the germline ends. The sequence derives from a man older than 75 with active or convalescent COVID-19. The sample comprised peripheral blood. The chain joins TRBV5-1 to TRBJ1-4, with D possibly TRBD1 on 6 matching bases. The CDR3, as DNA: TGCGCCAGCAGCCCCAGGGGAGACAATGAAAAACTGTTTTTT. Encoded protein: CASSPRGDNEKLFF. The complete variable domain, with remaining parts taken from reference TRBV5-1 and TRBJ1-4, reads KAGVTQTPRYLIKTRGQQVTLSCSPISGHRSVSWYQQTPGQGLQFLFEYFSETQRNKGNFPGRFSGRQFSNSRSEMNVSTLELGDSALYLCASSPRGDNEKLFFGSGTQLSVL.